The entry below gives a single TCR beta chain sequence along with its context. TCRdb's copy holds only in-frame clones and misses some; the assay was immunoSEQ multiplex PCR. The table records more than 150,000 clones, around nine tenths of them present only once. This entry comes from a study of blood T cell repertoires in COVID-19. This CDR3 has 16 amino acids. Germline V gene data show CDR1 as SGDLS and CDR2 as YYNGEE. V gave up 0 bases and J gave up 4 bases; unmatched junction bases: 6. Sequencing was done on a sample of peripheral blood. The TCR originated in a woman between 18 and 29 years old who had recovered from COVID-19. V and J are TRBV9 and TRBJ2-5; TRBD2 aligns across 10 bases. The CDR3 bases are TGTGCCAGCAGCGTAGCCAGCGGGGGGGAGAGAGAGACCCAGTACTTC. Protein product: CASSVASGGERETQYF.